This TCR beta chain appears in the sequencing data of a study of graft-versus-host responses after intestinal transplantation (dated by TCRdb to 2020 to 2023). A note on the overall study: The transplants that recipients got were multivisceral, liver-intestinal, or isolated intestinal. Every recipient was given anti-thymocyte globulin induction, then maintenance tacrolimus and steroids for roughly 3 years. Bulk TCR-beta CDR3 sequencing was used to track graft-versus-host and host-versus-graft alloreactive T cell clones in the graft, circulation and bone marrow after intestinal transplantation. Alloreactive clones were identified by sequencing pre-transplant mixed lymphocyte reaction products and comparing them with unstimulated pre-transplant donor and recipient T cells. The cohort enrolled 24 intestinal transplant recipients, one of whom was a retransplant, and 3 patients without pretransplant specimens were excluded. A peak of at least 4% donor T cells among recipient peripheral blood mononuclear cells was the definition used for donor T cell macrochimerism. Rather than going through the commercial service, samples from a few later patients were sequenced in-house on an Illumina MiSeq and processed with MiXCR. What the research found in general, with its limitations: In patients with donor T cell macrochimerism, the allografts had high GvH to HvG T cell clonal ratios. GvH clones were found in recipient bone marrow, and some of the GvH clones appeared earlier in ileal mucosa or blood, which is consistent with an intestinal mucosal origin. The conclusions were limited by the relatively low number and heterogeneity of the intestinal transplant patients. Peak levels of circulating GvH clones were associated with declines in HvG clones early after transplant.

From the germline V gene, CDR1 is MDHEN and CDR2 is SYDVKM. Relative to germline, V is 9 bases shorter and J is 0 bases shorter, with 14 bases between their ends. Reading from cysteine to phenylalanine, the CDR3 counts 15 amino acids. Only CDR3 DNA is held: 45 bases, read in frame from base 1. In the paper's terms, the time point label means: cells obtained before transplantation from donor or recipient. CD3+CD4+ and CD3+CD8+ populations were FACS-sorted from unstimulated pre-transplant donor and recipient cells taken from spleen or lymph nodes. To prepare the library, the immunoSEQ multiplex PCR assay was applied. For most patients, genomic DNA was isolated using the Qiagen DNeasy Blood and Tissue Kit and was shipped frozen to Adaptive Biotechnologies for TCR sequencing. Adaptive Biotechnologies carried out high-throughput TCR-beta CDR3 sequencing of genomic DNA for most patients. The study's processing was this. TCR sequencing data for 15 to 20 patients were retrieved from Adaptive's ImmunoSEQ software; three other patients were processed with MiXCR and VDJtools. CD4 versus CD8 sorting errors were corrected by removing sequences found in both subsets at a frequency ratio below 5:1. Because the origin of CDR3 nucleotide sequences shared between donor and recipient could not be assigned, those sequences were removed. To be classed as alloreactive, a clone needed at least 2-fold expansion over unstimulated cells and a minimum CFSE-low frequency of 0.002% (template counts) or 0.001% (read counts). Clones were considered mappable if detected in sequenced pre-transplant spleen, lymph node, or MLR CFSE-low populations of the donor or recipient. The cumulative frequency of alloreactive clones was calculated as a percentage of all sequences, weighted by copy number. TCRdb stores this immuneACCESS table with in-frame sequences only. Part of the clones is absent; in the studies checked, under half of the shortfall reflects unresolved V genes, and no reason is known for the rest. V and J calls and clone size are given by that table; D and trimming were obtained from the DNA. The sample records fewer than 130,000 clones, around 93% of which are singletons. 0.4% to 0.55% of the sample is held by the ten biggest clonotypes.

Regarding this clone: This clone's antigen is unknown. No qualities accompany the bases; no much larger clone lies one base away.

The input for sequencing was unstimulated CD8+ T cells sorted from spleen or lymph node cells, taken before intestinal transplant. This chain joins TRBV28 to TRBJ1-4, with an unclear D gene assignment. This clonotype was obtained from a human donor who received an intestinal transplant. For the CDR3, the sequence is CASQLETATNEKLFF. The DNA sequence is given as TGTGCCAGTCAATTGGAGACGGCAACTAATGAAAAACTGTTTTTT. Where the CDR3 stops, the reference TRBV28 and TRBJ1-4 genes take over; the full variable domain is DVKVTQSSRYLVKRTGEKVFLECVQDMDHENMFWYRQDPGLGLRLIYFSYDVKMKEKGDIPEGYSVSREKKERFSLILESASTNQTSMYLCASQLETATNEKLFFGSGTQLSVL.